The source of this T cell receptor beta chain is a study of blood T cell repertoires in COVID-19. In the study overall: Collection of acute and convalescent COVID-19 samples took place in the United States, Italy and Spain. The cDNA or gDNA used as material had been derived from T cells, B-cell-depleted T cells, or PBMCs.

This clone was detected a few times. Authors' methods: Researchers report that nucleated cell counts were estimated from reference gene primer amplification. Only in-frame clones appear in the TCRdb table, and some are missing; sequencing was by immunoSEQ multiplex PCR. The D gene and trimming were derived from the DNA, and the V and J assignments and clone size from that table. Here the sample spans roughly 200,000 clones, roughly 90% being singletons. CDR1 and CDR2 (germline): SGHRS, YFSETQ. The CDR3 is 16 amino acids. Trimming at V came to 4 bases and at J to 1 base, leaving 6 bases not matched to a gene.

What was sequenced was peripheral blood. The chain couples TRBV5-1 to TRBJ2-2; 8 bases are a match to TRBD1. The receptor was derived from a man between 35 and 55 years old with acute or convalescent COVID-19. The CDR3 is CASSALGTGNTGELFF. CDR3 DNA sequence: TGCGCCAGCAGCGCCCTGGGGACAGGGAACACCGGGGAGCTGTTTTTT.